Below are 15 T cell receptor beta chains sequenced from a single sample in a study of shared clonotypes between healthy human individuals (dated by TCRdb to about 2020). Library creation used the immunoSEQ multiplex PCR assay. TCRdb holds this immuneACCESS table with in-frame rearrangements only. Some clones are missing; in checked studies, unresolved V genes explain under half, and the rest has no known cause. Recorded for this sample are roughly 890,000 clones; roughly 92% of them occurred a single time. Jointly, the top ten make up 24% of the sample. CD8 naive samples were obtained by positive selection for CCR7 among CD45RO-negative cells, yielding a CD45RA+CCR7+ population from which TemRA cells were excluded. Sample: naive CD8+ T cells sorted from blood. Interpreted using the paper, the cell subset or site label stands for: CD45RA+CCR7+. Receptor source: a man younger than 40 in good health.

This chain connects TRBV11-2 to TRBJ2-5, with 10 bases aligning to TRBD1. J was trimmed by 4 bases and V by 4 bases; bases with no gene match: 6. The germline CDR1 and CDR2 sequences are SGHAT and FQNNGV. This CDR3 contains 15 residues. The CDR3 sequence: CASSSFRDRGETQYF. The CDR3 coding sequence is TGTGCCAGCAGCTCGTTCCGGGACAGGGGAGAGACCCAGTACTTC. The full variable domain, with the rest looked up from reference TRBV11-2 and TRBJ2-5, is EAGVAQSPRYKIIEKRQSVAFWCNPISGHATLYWYQQILGQGPKLLIQFQNNGVVDDSQLPKDRFSAERLKGVDSTLKIQPAKLEDSAVYLCASSSFRDRGETQYFGPGTRLLVL.

V usage is TRBV9 and J usage is TRBJ1-4; TRBD1 agrees at 9 bases. This CDR3 region has 21 residues. V lost 0 bases to trimming and J lost 7 bases; unmatched junction nucleotides: 22. CDR1 SGDLS and CDR2 YYNGEE come from the germline V gene. The CDR3 DNA sequence: TGTGCCAGCAGCGTAGCCACGGGCGACAGGGGGTTAGTTGACACTTTTGAAAAACTGTTTTTT. Its protein is CASSVATGDRGLVDTFEKLFF.

The CDR3 is CASSERQGGNRNTIYF. CDR3 DNA sequence: TGTGCCAGCAGCGAACGACAGGGAGGCAACCGAAACACCATATATTTT. V is TRBV7-9 and J is TRBJ1-3; TRBD1 matches at 7 bases. In germline, CDR1 is SEHNR, CDR2 FQNEAQ (reference sequence). V trimming: 5 bases; J trimming: 5 bases; junction bases outside the gene matches: 12. This CDR3 has 16 amino acids.

The chain couples TRBV14 to TRBJ2-7; D is undetermined. The CDR3 is 12 amino acids. Germline V gives CDR1 SGHDN, CDR2 FVKESK. V was pared by 4 bases and J by 12 bases, with 16 bases between. CDR3 DNA: TGTGCCAGCAGCCCAGACCGTCGACGGTGGTACTTC. Its translation: CASSPDRRRWYF. Using reference TRBV14 and TRBJ2-7 for the parts outside the CDR3, the full variable domain is EAGVTQFPSHSVIEKGQTVTLRCDPISGHDNLYWYRRVMGKEIKFLLHFVKESKQDESGMPNNRFLAERTGGTYSTLKVQPAELEDSGVYFCASSPDRRRWYFGPGTRLTVT.

This clone showed up just a few times. The chain carries TRBV19 and TRBJ1-5, with D possibly matching TRBD1 (5 bases). CDR3 length: 14 residues. Germline CDR1 is LNHDA and CDR2 is SQIVND (reference sequence). V shed 3 bases and J shed 3 bases, with 9 bases lying between them. DNA for the CDR3: TGTGCCAGTAGTATCGACAGATTCAATCAGCCCCAGCATTTT. Its protein product is CASSIDRFNQPQHF.

The genes are TRBV29-1 and TRBJ2-2; D remains unclear. V gave up 3 bases and J gave up 3 bases, with 5 bases separating them. There are 12 residues in the CDR3. CDR1 and CDR2 from the germline V gene are SQVTM and ANQGSEA. The CDR3 reads CSVDLYTGELFF. The DNA of the CDR3 is TGCAGCGTTGATTTATACACCGGGGAGCTGTTTTTT.

CDR3 sequence: CASSFFTNTGELFF. The CDR3 bases are TGTGCCAGCAGTTTTTTCACGAACACCGGGGAGCTGTTTTTT. This rearrangement joins TRBV27 to TRBJ2-2; no clear D. Trimming took off 3 bases at V and 0 bases at J, with 5 bases between the two ends. Per germline, CDR1 MNHEY and CDR2 SMNVEV (reference sequence). The CDR3 is made up of 14 amino acids.

This clone was detected only a few times. This sample includes further DNA sequences coding for the same CDR3. V gene TRBV27 combines with J gene TRBJ2-7; TRBD1 matches 9 bases. The CDR3 runs to 13 residues. The germline CDR1 and CDR2 sequences are MNHEY and SMNVEV (reference sequence). Trimming took 6 bases from V and 4 from J; bases not matched to a gene: 4. The CDR3 here is CASSPGTGYEQYF. CDR3 sequence (DNA): TGTGCCAGCAGCCCCGGGACAGGGTACGAGCAGTACTTC.

The rearrangement joins TRBV7-9 to TRBJ2-7, with D possibly TRBD1 on 6 matching bases. CDR1 SEHNR and CDR2 FQNEAQ come from the germline V gene (reference sequence). Trimming cost V 5 bases and J 5 bases, with 10 bases left between them. This CDR3 region has 12 residues. The CDR3 region is CASSLGQDEQYF. The CDR3 DNA follows: TGTGCCAGCAGCCTGGGACAAGACGAGCAGTACTTC.

With regard to this clone: Other DNA sequences in this specimen translate into the identical CDR3. The chain has TRBV9 and TRBJ2-2; D is unclear. CDR1 is SGDLS, CDR2 YYNGEE, per germline. The germline V and J ends were trimmed by 3 bases and 2 bases, with 5 bases remaining between them. This CDR3 comprises 13 residues. The CDR3 DNA reads as TGTGCCAGCAGCGCGAGTAACACCGGGGAGCTGTTTTTT. Protein sequence: CASSASNTGELFF.

The V and J genes are TRBV5-5 and TRBJ2-7; D may be TRBD1 or TRBD2 (5 bases each). Germline CDR1 reads SGHKS; CDR2 reads YYEKEE (reference sequence). The V gene lost 1 base and the J gene lost 2 bases, with 13 bases spanning the gap. CDR3 size: 15 residues. The CDR3 DNA reads as TGTGCCAGCAGCTTGTTTGACAGCGGCACCTACGAGCAGTACTTC. It codes for CASSLFDSGTYEQYF.

The chain carries TRBV27 and TRBJ2-7; 10 bases align to TRBD1. Germline CDR1 and CDR2: MNHEY and SMNVEV (reference sequence). The J segment lost 2 bases and the V segment lost 10 bases, leaving 11 bases of the junction unmatched. This CDR3 has 15 residues. CDR3 loop: CATQPGTGATYEQYF. The CDR3 DNA is TGTGCCACCCAACCCGGGACAGGGGCAACCTACGAGCAGTACTTC.

J is TRBJ1-3 and V is TRBV12-5; D possibly corresponds to TRBD1 (5 bases). The CDR3 extends over 16 amino acids. Germline V gene data show CDR1 as LGHNT and CDR2 as FRNRAP. V gave up 2 bases and J gave up 0 bases, with 11 bases separating them. CDR3 sequence reads: CASGLNGGISGNTIYF. Written as DNA, the CDR3 is TGTGCTAGTGGTTTGAACGGGGGTATCTCTGGAAACACCATATATTTT.

This chain joins TRBV10-1 and TRBJ2-1; a weak D match, TRBD2 (6 bases). The CDR3 extends over 15 amino acids. V dropped 10 bases and J dropped 0 bases, with 16 bases sitting between them. From germline, CDR1 is WNHNN and CDR2 SYGVQD (reference sequence). Here the CDR3 DNA reads TGCGCCACCTCGGGCGCGGGATTCTCCTACAATGAGCAGTTCTTC. Its protein product is CATSGAGFSYNEQFF.

This clone was detected once. The V gene is TRBV2, the J gene TRBJ2-5, with 7 bases fitting TRBD2. Germline V gene sequence: CDR1 SNHLY, CDR2 FYNNEI. Unmatched junction bases numbered 2, after V lost 8 bases and J lost 2 bases. This CDR3 has 12 residues. CDR3 sequence reads: CASPGGQETQYF. CDR3 coding DNA: TGTGCCAGCCCCGGGGGGCAAGAGACCCAGTACTTC.